The 20 T cell receptor beta chains listed next were all sequenced from one sample in a study of cytomegalovirus exposure and HLA in healthy donors. A multiplex PCR was run with 60 Vbeta primers and 13 Jbeta primers. Data came from immunoSEQ multiplex PCR; TCRdb stores just in-frame clones and leaves some out. The sample lists approximately 170,000 clones; 55% to 65% were seen once. Sequenced sample: PBMCs. These receptor sequences come from a man between 35 and 55 years old in good health and CMV-seronegative.

This chain uses TRBV7-2 with TRBJ2-3, with 9 bases lining up with TRBD2. This CDR3 region has 14 residues. CDR1 SGHTA and CDR2 FQGNSA come from the germline V gene. Germline trimming cut 5 bases from V and 6 bases from J; bases unmatched to any gene: 6. The CDR3 nucleotides are TGTGCCAGCAGCCGGGGACTAGCCTCGGATACGCAGTATTTT. Encoded protein: CASSRGLASDTQYF. Supplemented by reference TRBV7-2 and TRBJ2-3, the full variable domain reads GAGVSQSPSNKVTEKGKDVELRCDPISGHTALYWYRQSLGQGLEFLIYFQGNSAPDKSGLPSDRFSAERTGGSVSTLTIQRTQQEDSAVYLCASSRGLASDTQYFGPGTRLTVL.

This clone occurred a few times. The CDR3 sequence: CASSSGTSGTSYNEQFF. In DNA, the CDR3 is TGCGCCAGCAGCTCGGGGACTAGCGGAACCTCCTACAATGAGCAGTTCTTC. V and J are TRBV5-1 and TRBJ2-1; 11 nucleotides agree with TRBD2. In germline, CDR1 is SGHRS, CDR2 YFSETQ. V was pared by 3 bases and J by 0 bases, with 5 bases of the junction left unmatched. This CDR3 contains 17 residues.

The rearrangement links TRBV6-4 to TRBJ1-1, with D possibly TRBD1 on 5 matching bases. Germline CDR1 is MRHNA and CDR2 is SNTAGT. The CDR3 sequence is 13 residues long. The V end lost 6 bases, the J end lost 8 bases, and 16 bases lay between the germline ends. CDR3 sequence reads: CASRAGPRTEAFF. As DNA, the CDR3 is TGTGCCAGCAGGGCAGGGCCTCGGACAGAAGCTTTCTTT.

This chain connects TRBV28 to TRBJ1-1, with D possibly being TRBD1 (6 bases). The V end was cut by 5 bases, the J end by 0 bases, with 16 bases between. This CDR3 spans 16 amino acids. Germline-derived CDR1 and CDR2 are MDHEN and SYDVKM. CDR3 protein: CASSVQGLGMNTEAFF. The CDR3 nucleotides are TGTGCCAGCAGTGTACAGGGTTTGGGAATGAACACTGAAGCTTTCTTT.

The chain employs TRBV10-3 and TRBJ1-6; D remains ambiguous. CDR3 size: 13 residues. CDR1 and CDR2 (germline): ENHRY, SYGVKD. The V end was cut by 7 bases, the J end by 7 bases, with 11 bases between. The CDR3, as DNA: TGTGCCATCACGGCAGACTTAAATTCACCCCTCCACTTT. Encoded protein: CAITADLNSPLHF.

This sequence joins TRBV15 and TRBJ2-1; perhaps TRBD1 as D (6 bases). Germline CDR1 reads LNHNV; CDR2 reads YYDKDF (reference sequence). V lost 1 base, J lost 9 bases, and 19 bases lay in between. The CDR3 loop spans 16 amino acids. The CDR3 nucleotides are TGTGCCACCAGCAGAGTGATGGGAGAAACAGGGCTTGAGCAGTTCTTC. It codes for CATSRVMGETGLEQFF. Variable domain in full (rest from reference TRBV15 and TRBJ2-1): DAMVIQNPRYQVTQFGKPVTLSCSQTLNHNVMYWYQQKSSQAPKLLFHYYDKDFNNEADTPDNFQSRRPNTSFCFLDIRSPGLGDTAMYLCATSRVMGETGLEQFFGPGTRLTVL.

The V and J genes are TRBV6-4 and TRBJ2-2; possibly TRBD2 for D (6 bases). Germline assignment: CDR1 MRHNA and CDR2 SNTAGT. V was shortened by 9 bases and J by 9 bases, with 8 bases between the two germline ends. The CDR3 totals 10 residues. The CDR3 nucleotides are TGTGCCAGGGCGGGGTGGGAGCTGTTTTTT. Translated, it gives CARAGWELFF.

The chain employs TRBV7-2 and TRBJ2-3; tentatively, D is TRBD1 (8 bases). V lost 5 bases and J lost 2, with 14 bases in between. Germline V lookup: CDR1 SGHTA, CDR2 FQGNSA. The CDR3 is made up of 15 amino acids. The CDR3, as DNA: TGTGCCAGCAGCCTACAGGGGGGGGACACAGATACGCAGTATTTT. Translating gives CASSLQGGDTDTQYF.

The chain joins TRBV15 to TRBJ2-3, with TRBD2 matching 10 bases. CDR1 and CDR2 (germline): LNHNV, YYDKDF (reference sequence). V gave up 5 bases and J gave up 2 bases; unmatched junction bases: 4. The CDR3 is made up of 15 amino acids. As DNA, the CDR3 is TGTGCCACCAGCCGGACTAGCGGATTCACAGATACGCAGTATTTT. This translates into CATSRTSGFTDTQYF.

The rearrangement links TRBV30 to TRBJ1-4; D remains unclear. V lost 8 bases and J lost 10, with 20 bases in between. The CDR3 runs 13 residues. Per germline, CDR1 GTSNPN and CDR2 SVGIG (reference sequence). CDR3 coding DNA: TGTGCCAATCGACTGAGGAGTACGGGAAAACTGTTTTTT. This translates into CANRLRSTGKLFF.

On this clone: It is likely a read error, because the conserved phenylalanine at the end of the CDR3 is missing. The rearrangement uses TRBV30 and TRBJ1-5; 10 bases align to TRBD1. The CDR3 runs 16 residues. With V trimmed by 5 bases and J by 2 bases, 9 bases remained unmatched. The V gene's germline CDR1 is GTSNPN and CDR2 SVGIG (reference sequence). DNA of the CDR3: TGTGCCTGGCTAAGACAGGGGGCGCGGGGCAATCAGCCCCAGCATCTT. Encoded protein: CAWLRQGARGNQPQHL.

V gene TRBV5-1 combines with J gene TRBJ2-7; TRBD2 aligns across 7 bases. Germline V lookup: CDR1 SGHRS, CDR2 YFSETQ. The CDR3 loop spans 13 amino acids. V gave up 4 bases and J gave up 6 bases; unmatched junction bases: 7. CDR3 nucleotide sequence: TGCGCCAGCAGCGCAACGACTAGCAGCGAGCAGTACTTC. Translated: CASSATTSSEQYF. Drawing the rest from reference TRBV5-1 and TRBJ2-7, the complete variable domain is KAGVTQTPRYLIKTRGQQVTLSCSPISGHRSVSWYQQTPGQGLQFLFEYFSETQRNKGNFPGRFSGRQFSNSRSEMNVSTLELGDSALYLCASSATTSSEQYFGPGTRLTVT.

Only a few counts were recorded for this clone. The genes are TRBV18 and TRBJ1-2; D may be TRBD1 (6 bases). From germline, CDR1 is KGHSH and CDR2 LQKENI. The CDR3 extends over 14 amino acids. V lost 0 bases to trimming and J lost 8 bases, with 13 bases between them. The CDR3 DNA sequence: TGTGCCAGCTCACCACCGGACAGCCGCCTCGGCTACACCTTC. It specifies CASSPPDSRLGYTF.

This chain connects TRBV18 to TRBJ2-7; D is perhaps TRBD2 (7 bases). Germline CDR1 KGHSH, CDR2 LQKENI. The V end lost 4 bases, the J end lost 3 bases, and 16 bases lay between the germline ends. The CDR3 has 15 residues. The CDR3 protein is CASSRGGAQDYEQYF. The CDR3 DNA sequence: TGTGCCAGCTCACGGGGGGGGGCGCAGGACTACGAGCAGTACTTC.

The V gene is TRBV5-1, the J gene TRBJ2-5; 8 bases agree with TRBD2. Germline V CDR1 and CDR2: SGHRS, YFSETQ. The CDR3 extends over 14 amino acids. Trimming took 4 bases from V and 5 from J; bases not matched to a gene: 7. This chain's CDR3 is CASSTGGGFETQYF. The CDR3 bases are TGCGCCAGCAGCACCGGGGGGGGGTTCGAGACCCAGTACTTC.

This clone was detected a few times. The genes are TRBV5-1 and TRBJ2-3, with D unclear. Germline V gene data show CDR1 as SGHRS and CDR2 as YFSETQ. V shed 1 base and J shed 2 bases, with 8 bases lying between them. CDR3 length equals 14 residues. CDR3 DNA sequence: TGCGCCAGCAGCTTGCACGGTAACACAGATACGCAGTATTTT. Protein: CASSLHGNTDTQYF.

This clone was picked up a small number of times. The V call is TRBV6-5, the J call TRBJ1-2, with 7 bases fitting TRBD1. V was clipped by 7 bases and J by 3 bases; unmatched bases: 8. CDR3 length equals 14 residues. Germline assignment: CDR1 MNHEY and CDR2 SVGAGI. This chain's CDR3 is CASKTDRVDYGYTF. CDR3 DNA: TGTGCCAGCAAGACCGACAGGGTTGACTATGGCTACACCTTC.

V is TRBV6-4 and J is TRBJ1-5, with D hard to call. The V gene lost 5 bases and the J gene lost 1 base, with 6 bases spanning the gap. The CDR3 has 13 residues. Germline loops: CDR1 MRHNA, CDR2 SNTAGT. The CDR3 nucleotides read TGTGCCAGCAGTACTGAGAGCAATCAGCCCCAGCATTTT. Encoded protein: CASSTESNQPQHF.

V gene TRBV5-8 combines with J gene TRBJ1-2, with 7 bases fitting TRBD1. The junction had 10 bases not matched to a gene; V was cut back by 1 base and J by 1 base. This CDR3 is 17 amino acids long. CDR1 is SGHTS and CDR2 is YDEGEE in the germline V gene. The CDR3 nucleotides are TGTGCCAGCAGCTTGAGGGGGCGTTTAACAGATAACTATGGCTACACCTTC. Translating it yields CASSLRGRLTDNYGYTF. The variable domain in full, with the rest retrieved from reference TRBV5-8 and TRBJ1-2, is EAGVTQSPTHLIKTRGQQATLRCSPISGHTSVYWYQQALGLGLQFLLWYDEGEERNRGNFPPRFSGRQFPNYSSELNVNALELEDSALYLCASSLRGRLTDNYGYTFGSGTRLTVV.

This clone appeared a single time. The gene calls are TRBV5-8 and TRBJ2-1; 16 nucleotides align to TRBD2. CDR1 and CDR2 (germline): SGHTS, YDEGEE. After removal of 4 bases from V and 8 bases from J, the junction contained 3 bases not matched to a gene. The CDR3 sequence is 15 residues long. CDR3 DNA: TGTGCCAGCAGCGTGGGACTAGCGGGAGGGGATGAGCAGTTCTTC. This gives the protein CASSVGLAGGDEQFF.